Presented here are 30 T cell receptor beta chains from one specimen sequenced in a study of CD8 T cells in Susac syndrome (dated by TCRdb to about 2019). The library was generated by the immunoSEQ multiplex PCR assay. RNA was extracted using the RNeasy kit, and roughly 0.5 to 1 microgram was reverse transcribed with random hexamers. Using fastp at Q25 and MiXCR, TCRdb reprocessed the public reads and kept productive beta chains. Each entry is one CDR3 protein sequence, shown with its most common DNA and genes. The sample table lists 130,000 or so distinct CDR3 sequences, 85% to 95% of them with a count of one. Around 0.28% of the sample goes to the ten largest clones. The specimen sequenced was CD8+ T cells from PBMCs. These receptors were taken from a human donor with Susac syndrome.

V and J are TRBV2 and TRBJ2-3; no clear D gene. V dropped 8 bases and J dropped 0 bases, with 9 bases sitting between them. Germline CDR1 is SNHLY and CDR2 is FYNNEI. The CDR3 is 13 residues long. The CDR3 spells CASYQSSTDTQYF. CDR3 DNA sequence: TGTGCCAGCTACCAGTCTAGCACAGATACGCAGTATTTT.

The rearrangement uses TRBV12-3 or TRBV12-4 and TRBJ2-3; D is possibly TRBD2 (7 bases). Trimming removed 3 bases at V and 2 bases at J, with 24 bases between. This CDR3 contains 19 residues. Written as DNA, the CDR3 is TGTGCCAGCAGTTTTTTGTTTCGGGGGGCCGGGTTTTCCACAGATACGCAGTATTTT. Its protein is CASSFLFRGAGFSTDTQYF.

The genes are TRBV12-3 or TRBV12-4 and TRBJ2-7; D is undetermined. V lost 3 bases and J lost 4, with 10 bases in between. The CDR3 contains 13 residues. The CDR3 DNA follows: TGTGCCAGCAGTTTCGTTCCGGAGTACGAGCAGTACTTC. This codes for CASSFVPEYEQYF.

The chain combines TRBV4-1 with TRBJ1-1; maybe TRBD1 (5 bases). CDR3 length: 15 amino acids. Trimming removed 4 bases at V and 3 bases at J, with 15 bases between. In germline, CDR1 is MGHRA, CDR2 YSYEKL. CDR3 sequence: CASSPPGRGDTEAFF. CDR3 coding DNA: TGCGCCAGCAGCCCCCCAGGGAGAGGTGACACTGAAGCTTTCTTT.

The gene calls are TRBV12-3 or TRBV12-4 and TRBJ1-4, with D perhaps TRBD1 (6 bases). The CDR3 runs to 16 residues. The ends were cut back, 6 bases at V and 2 bases at J, with 16 bases in the middle. The CDR3, as DNA: TGTGCCAGCAGGAAGATACAGGGTTCCACTAATGAAAAACTGTTTTTT. Its translation is CASRKIQGSTNEKLFF.

The CDR3 sequence: CASSQEAGVIYEQYF. CDR3 nucleotide sequence: TGTGCCAGCAGCCAAGAGGCAGGAGTCATCTACGAGCAGTACTTC. The chain recombines TRBV4-2 with TRBJ2-7, with D uncertain. CDR1 and CDR2 from the germline V gene are LGHNA and YNFKEQ. V lost 0 bases, J lost 3 bases, and 12 bases lay in between. The CDR3 runs to 15 residues.

The J gene is TRBJ2-6, the V gene TRBV24-1; TRBD1 might be the D (5 bases). CDR3 length: 18 residues. Germline V lookup: CDR1 KGHDR, CDR2 SFDVKD. Trimming took off 7 bases at V and 0 bases at J, with 18 bases between the two ends. The CDR3 sequence: CATRSRVTESSGANVLTF. Here the CDR3 DNA reads TGTGCCACCAGGTCCAGGGTGACCGAGAGCTCTGGGGCCAACGTCCTGACTTTC.

The CDR3 region is CASSQGWTGAYEQYF. CDR3 DNA sequence: TGTGCCAGCAGCCAAGGCTGGACAGGGGCCTACGAGCAGTACTTC. The J gene is TRBJ2-7, the V gene TRBV3-1; 9 nucleotides align to TRBD1. Trimming removed 1 base from V and 2 bases from J; junction bases left unmatched: 3. The CDR3 is 15 residues long. Germline lookup yields CDR1 LGHDT and CDR2 YNNKEL (reference sequence).

This chain joins TRBV12-3 or TRBV12-4 and TRBJ1-2; 7 nucleotides line up with TRBD1. The CDR3 covers 13 residues. Trimming took 3 bases from V and 11 from J; bases not matched to a gene: 9. CDR3 nucleotides: TGTGCCAGCAGTTTCGGACAGGCTCGAGGGTACACCTTC. The encoded protein is CASSFGQARGYTF.

The chain is built from TRBV13 and TRBJ2-5, with 7 bases that match TRBD2. The length of the CDR3 is 15 residues. Trimming took 6 bases from V and 0 from J; bases not matched to a gene: 7. The germline V gene encodes CDR1 PRHDT and CDR2 FYEKMQ (reference sequence). CDR3 sequence reads: CASSFSGAYQETQYF. Here the CDR3 DNA reads TGTGCCAGCAGTTTCAGCGGGGCTTACCAAGAGACCCAGTACTTC.

CDR3 amino acids: CASSYSIGQPSTEAFF. Written as DNA, the CDR3 is TGTGCCAGCAGTTACTCGATAGGCCAGCCGAGCACTGAAGCTTTCTTT. The V gene is TRBV6-5, the J gene TRBJ1-1; the D is unclear. V was pared by 0 bases and J by 4 bases, with 15 bases between. CDR1 and CDR2 (germline): MNHEY, SVGAGI. CDR3 length: 16 residues.

The chain employs TRBV6-6 and TRBJ1-2; D gene ambiguous. The V end was cut by 5 bases, the J end by 4 bases, with 20 bases between. The CDR3 has 16 amino acids. Germline V gene sequence: CDR1 MNHNY, CDR2 SVGAGI (reference sequence). In DNA form, the CDR3 reads TGTGCCAGCAGTGACCTAGACCGACCTATTGCCTATGGCTACACCTTC. As protein: CASSDLDRPIAYGYTF.

The chain uses TRBV20-1 and TRBJ2-3; TRBD1 aligns across 7 bases. This CDR3 region has 15 residues. Losses at the gene ends were 1 base for V and 1 base for J; bases not matched to a gene: 5. Germline V gene sequence: CDR1 DFQATT, CDR2 SNEGSKA (reference sequence). CDR3 bases: TGCAGTGCTAGAGTGGTGACAGGGCGCACAGATACGCAGTATTTT. Translated, it gives CSARVVTGRTDTQYF.

The chain combines TRBV2 with TRBJ1-2; D perhaps matches TRBD1 (5 bases). From germline, CDR1 is SNHLY and CDR2 FYNNEI. Trimming pared 6 bases from V and 8 bases from J, leaving 16 bases between. CDR3 size: 13 residues. The chain's CDR3 is CASSPPPGDGYTF. CDR3 in DNA: TGTGCCAGCAGCCCCCCGCCGGGGGACGGCTACACCTTC.

The chain combines TRBV30 with TRBJ2-1; 9 nucleotides match TRBD1. This CDR3 has 10 amino acids. CDR1 is GTSNPN and CDR2 is SVGIG in the germline V gene (reference sequence). V shed 5 bases, J shed 10 bases, and the junction held 0 bases outside the gene matches. This CDR3 reads CAWGTGEQFF. The CDR3, as DNA: TGTGCCTGGGGGACAGGGGAGCAGTTCTTC.

The rearrangement uses TRBV5-1 and TRBJ2-7, with 8 bases fitting TRBD1. Germline V CDR1 and CDR2: SGHRS, YFSETQ. Germline trimming cut 0 bases from V and 4 bases from J; bases unmatched to any gene: 6. The CDR3 extends over 15 amino acids. This CDR3 reads CASSLAGTGSYEQYF. CDR3 nucleotide sequence: TGCGCCAGCAGCTTGGCCGGGACAGGTTCATACGAGCAGTACTTC.

The chain recombines TRBV4-1 with TRBJ2-7, with 10 positions matching TRBD1. J was trimmed by 5 bases and V by 1 base; bases with no gene match: 2. CDR3 length equals 14 residues. Looked up from germline, CDR1 is MGHRA and CDR2 is YSYEKL. The CDR3 DNA is TGCGCCAGCAGCCAAGGGGACAGGGGCCACGAGCAGTACTTC. Translation: CASSQGDRGHEQYF.

The chain carries TRBV20-1 and TRBJ2-7; D remains ambiguous. This CDR3 region has 12 residues. Trimming shortened V by 3 bases and J by 5 bases, and 11 bases separated the two germline ends. Germline values: CDR1 DFQATT, CDR2 SNEGSKA (reference sequence). This CDR3 is CSARPGANEQYF. DNA for the CDR3: TGCAGTGCTAGGCCAGGAGCAAACGAGCAGTACTTC.

The V gene is TRBV12-3 or TRBV12-4, the J gene TRBJ1-2; no reliable D call. V was trimmed by 7 bases and J by 5 bases, leaving 8 bases between them. The CDR3 runs to 11 residues. CDR3 nucleotide sequence: TGTGCCAGCACGTCAGGTTATGGCTACACCTTC. As protein: CASTSGYGYTF.

The J gene is TRBJ1-2, the V gene TRBV9; no definite D call. Germline V gives CDR1 SGDLS, CDR2 YYNGEE. V dropped 7 bases and J dropped 6 bases, with 10 bases sitting between them. The CDR3 is 11 amino acids. DNA for the CDR3: TGTGCCAGCGATAACTACAATGGCTACACCTTC. Residues: CASDNYNGYTF.

This sequence joins TRBV29-1 and TRBJ2-1; 10 nucleotides agree with TRBD2. The CDR3 has 16 amino acids. V was clipped by 2 bases and J by 12 bases; unmatched bases: 16. Germline V gives CDR1 SQVTM, CDR2 ANQGSEA. CDR3 amino acids: CSVELNPSGGGLTQFF. For the CDR3, the DNA is TGCAGCGTTGAACTAAACCCCAGCGGGGGGGGCCTAACGCAGTTCTTC.

The chain couples TRBV7-9 to TRBJ2-7; D tentatively fits TRBD1 or TRBD2 (5 bases each). The CDR3 totals 12 residues. Trimming pared 5 bases from V and 10 bases from J, leaving 15 bases between. Germline CDR1 reads SEHNR; CDR2 reads FQNEAQ (reference sequence). CDR3 residues: CASSGRDRAQYF. The CDR3, as DNA: TGTGCCAGCAGCGGCCGGGACCGAGCACAGTACTTC.

This chain's CDR3 is CATSRDRGPTDTQYF. DNA for the CDR3: TGTGCCACCAGCAGAGATCGTGGCCCTACAGATACGCAGTATTTT. The V call is TRBV15, the J call TRBJ2-3, with no clear D. Germline lookup yields CDR1 LNHNV and CDR2 YYDKDF (reference sequence). This CDR3 contains 15 residues. V dropped 0 bases and J dropped 3 bases, with 10 bases sitting between them.

The chain uses TRBV3-1 and TRBJ2-2, with D unresolved. Germline V gene lookup returns CDR1 LGHDT and CDR2 YNNKEL (reference sequence). CDR3 length: 15 amino acids. The ends were cut back, 3 bases at V and 3 bases at J, with 11 bases in the middle. The CDR3 reads CASSHQAFDTGELFF. Written as DNA, the CDR3 is TGTGCCAGCAGCCATCAAGCATTTGACACCGGGGAGCTGTTTTTT.

In its sample, this clonotype was seen once. CDR3 protein: CASSQADRVNEKLFF. CDR3 in DNA: TGCGCCAGCAGCCAGGCTGACAGGGTGAATGAAAAACTGTTTTTT. The chain joins TRBV4-1 to TRBJ1-4, with 7 bases lining up with TRBD1. This CDR3 spans 15 amino acids. CDR1 and CDR2 (germline): MGHRA, YSYEKL. J gave up 5 bases and V 3 bases, and 6 bases lay outside the gene matches.

The rearrangement uses TRBV6-2 or TRBV6-3 and TRBJ2-7, with 7 bases lining up with TRBD2. CDR1 and CDR2 from the germline V gene are MNHEY and SVGEGT. The CDR3 spans 15 residues. Trimming at V came to 6 bases and at J to 1 base, leaving 9 bases not matched to a gene. The CDR3 loop is CASRLRDYSSYEQYF. For the CDR3, the DNA is TGTGCCAGCAGACTCCGGGACTATTCTTCCTACGAGCAGTACTTC.

The V gene is TRBV29-1, the J gene TRBJ2-6; a possible D gene is TRBD1 (5 bases). The V end lost 4 bases, the J end lost 1 base, and 8 bases lay between the germline ends. This CDR3 is built from 14 residues. The germline V gene has CDR1 SQVTM and CDR2 ANQGSEA. DNA for the CDR3: TGCAGCGTTGTCCAGGGATCTGGGGCCAACGTCCTGACTTTC. Encoded protein: CSVVQGSGANVLTF.

This rearrangement joins TRBV25-1 to TRBJ1-1; no definite D call. The CDR3 spans 18 residues. From germline, CDR1 is MGHDK and CDR2 SYGVNS. Trimming shortened V by 0 bases and J by 1 base, and 18 bases separated the two germline ends. CDR3 region: CASSEYNPRRAQNTEAFF. The CDR3 DNA sequence: TGTGCCAGCAGTGAATATAACCCCAGGCGGGCTCAGAACACTGAAGCTTTCTTT.

The CDR3 here is CASGRTSSYEQYF. Here the CDR3 DNA reads TGTGCCAGCGGGAGGACTAGCTCCTACGAGCAGTACTTC. The chain has TRBV7-9 and TRBJ2-7; TRBD2 aligns across 7 bases. This CDR3 region has 13 residues. From germline, CDR1 is SEHNR and CDR2 FQNEAQ (reference sequence). V dropped 8 bases and J dropped 0; count of bases not matched to a gene: 4.

The rearrangement uses TRBV9 and TRBJ2-5, with 7 bases lining up with TRBD2. The DNA end is more similar to TRBJ2-7, so the J call may be wrong. CDR3 length: 14 amino acids. CDR1 is SGDLS, CDR2 YYNGEE, per germline. The CDR3 loop reads CASSVAGGGYEQYF. CDR3 coding DNA: TGTGCCAGCAGCGTAGCTGGGGGAGGGTACGAGCAGTACTTC.